These T cell receptor beta chains were read from a single sample in a study of T-cell memory formation after mild COVID-19. Each CDR3 protein gets one entry after TCRdb re-called the 5' RACE reads with MiXCR. The sample lists about half a million distinct CDR3 sequences, 15% to 20% occurring once. Sequencing was done on a sample of PBMCs or a T cell subset sorted from them (not recorded which). These receptors all come from an adult woman who had mild COVID-19 (a few samples of this study predate the infection). Cell type and time point are not known. Both conserved end residues are part of each CDR3. D genes are given only for firm matches. Some rows mark clone size as missing; the rest say once, few, many or name a class of expanded clone.

j_gene: TRBJ2-5
v_gene: TRBV24-1
abundance: once
d_gene: -
CDR3nt: TGTGCCACCAGTGATTTGGCCGGGACGGGTCGGGAGACCCAGTACTTC
CDR3aa: CATSDLAGTGRETQYF

j_gene: TRBJ2-7
v_gene: TRBV15
abundance: few
d_gene: -
CDR3nt: TGTGCCACGTTGCCGGGAGCCGGCGGCGAGCAGTACTTC
CDR3aa: CATLPGAGGEQYF

j_gene: TRBJ2-7
v_gene: TRBV6-5
abundance: -
d_gene: -
CDR3nt: TGTGCCAGCAGTTACTCGATGGATGTCGAGCAGTACTTC
CDR3aa: CASSYSMDVEQYF

j_gene: TRBJ2-5
v_gene: TRBV7-6
abundance: -
d_gene: -
CDR3nt: TGTGCCAGCAGCTTAGCGCAGGGGTTGACAGAGACCCAGTACTTC
CDR3aa: CASSLAQGLTETQYF

j_gene: TRBJ2-2
v_gene: TRBV7-9
abundance: few
d_gene: -
CDR3nt: TGTGCCAGCAGCTTAGGAGGCCCCACCGGGGAGCTGTTTTTT
CDR3aa: CASSLGGPTGELFF

j_gene: TRBJ2-4
v_gene: TRBV15
abundance: -
d_gene: -
CDR3nt: TGTGCCACCAGCAGAGGAGACAGGTCTTGGGGGGACATTCAGTACTTC
CDR3aa: CATSRGDRSWGDIQYF

j_gene: TRBJ2-1
v_gene: TRBV7-7
abundance: -
d_gene: TRBD2
CDR3nt: TGTGCCAGCAGCTTAGCGGGTTGGGACGGGGGGGCCAATGAGCAGTTCTTC
CDR3aa: CASSLAGWDGGANEQFF

j_gene: TRBJ2-3
v_gene: TRBV20-1
abundance: -
d_gene: TRBD2
CDR3nt: TGCAGTGCTGGAATACTAGCGTTGGATACGCAGTATTTT
CDR3aa: CSAGILALDTQYF

j_gene: TRBJ2-4
v_gene: TRBV3-1
abundance: -
d_gene: -
CDR3nt: TGTGCCAGCAGCGATGGAGTTATTCAGTACTTC
CDR3aa: CASSDGVIQYF

j_gene: TRBJ1-2
v_gene: TRBV5-1
abundance: few
d_gene: -
CDR3nt: TGCGCCAGCAGCTTGGAGGACTCAGGCTACACCTTC
CDR3aa: CASSLEDSGYTF

j_gene: TRBJ1-1
v_gene: TRBV29-1
abundance: many
d_gene: TRBD1
CDR3nt: TGCAGCCCATACAGGGGCACTGAAGCTTTCTTT
CDR3aa: CSPYRGTEAFF

j_gene: TRBJ2-7
v_gene: TRBV27
abundance: many
d_gene: TRBD2
CDR3nt: TGTGCCAGCAGCTCCCATGCCAGCGGGAAATCGTCCGAGCAGTACTTC
CDR3aa: CASSSHASGKSSEQYF

j_gene: TRBJ2-1
v_gene: TRBV20-1
abundance: -
d_gene: -
CDR3nt: TGCAGTGCTTCCAACGCTGAGAGGTCTGGGTACAATGAGCAGTTCTTC
CDR3aa: CSASNAERSGYNEQFF

j_gene: TRBJ1-2
v_gene: TRBV27
abundance: -
d_gene: -
CDR3nt: TGTGCCAGCAGTTTATCCGGGGTTGGTGGCTACACCTTC
CDR3aa: CASSLSGVGGYTF

j_gene: TRBJ2-5
v_gene: TRBV7-2
abundance: few
d_gene: -
CDR3nt: TGTGCCAGCAGCCCGGACTTAGTACAAGAGACCCAGTACTTC
CDR3aa: CASSPDLVQETQYF

j_gene: TRBJ2-1
v_gene: TRBV7-9
abundance: many
d_gene: TRBD1
CDR3nt: TGTGCCAGCAGCTCCGGGACAGGGGCCTACAATGAGCAGTTCTTC
CDR3aa: CASSSGTGAYNEQFF

j_gene: TRBJ2-5
v_gene: TRBV25-1
abundance: -
d_gene: -
CDR3nt: TGTGCCAGCAGCCTCGGGGCACCCCAAGAGACCCAGTACTTC
CDR3aa: CASSLGAPQETQYF

j_gene: TRBJ2-1
v_gene: TRBV9
abundance: -
d_gene: -
CDR3nt: TGTGCCAGCAGCCCACCCACCGGGGGGCACAATGAGCAGTTCTTC
CDR3aa: CASSPPTGGHNEQFF

j_gene: TRBJ2-3
v_gene: TRBV5-4
abundance: few
d_gene: TRBD2
CDR3nt: TGTGCCAGCAGCTTGGGACTAGCGGGACCGGCGGGAACAGATACGCAGTATTTT
CDR3aa: CASSLGLAGPAGTDTQYF

j_gene: TRBJ1-1
v_gene: TRBV7-8
abundance: -
d_gene: -
CDR3nt: TGTGCCAGCAGCTTAGAAGGGGCTACTGAAGCTTTCTTT
CDR3aa: CASSLEGATEAFF

j_gene: TRBJ2-2
v_gene: TRBV5-1
abundance: -
d_gene: -
CDR3nt: TGCGCCAGCAGCTTTAACGGCGGGACCGGGGAGCTGTTTTTT
CDR3aa: CASSFNGGTGELFF

j_gene: TRBJ1-2
v_gene: TRBV7-8
abundance: -
d_gene: -
CDR3nt: TGTGCCAGCAGCTTAGTAAGGGACCCCAGAGCTAACTATGGCTACACCTTC
CDR3aa: CASSLVRDPRANYGYTF

j_gene: TRBJ2-5
v_gene: TRBV7-3
abundance: -
d_gene: TRBD1
CDR3nt: TGTGCCAGCAGCTTAGGGACAGGGGGCGCAAAGACCCAGTACTTC
CDR3aa: CASSLGTGGAKTQYF

j_gene: TRBJ2-7
v_gene: TRBV7-2
abundance: -
d_gene: -
CDR3nt: TGTGCCAGCAGCTTAGAGCCGGGATACTCCTACGAGCAGTACTTC
CDR3aa: CASSLEPGYSYEQYF

j_gene: TRBJ2-3
v_gene: TRBV7-2
abundance: few
d_gene: -
CDR3nt: TGTGCCAGCAGCCCGCAACGGGAAAGCACAGATACGCAGTATTTT
CDR3aa: CASSPQRESTDTQYF

j_gene: TRBJ2-5
v_gene: TRBV9
abundance: -
d_gene: -
CDR3nt: TGTGCCAGCAGCAGTACCGGGACACCGACCCAGTACTTC
CDR3aa: CASSSTGTPTQYF

j_gene: TRBJ1-2
v_gene: TRBV19
abundance: many
d_gene: -
CDR3nt: TGTGCCAGTAGTATACCCCTCGTAGGGACCTCCAGGAGGGGCTACACCTTC
CDR3aa: CASSIPLVGTSRRGYTF

j_gene: TRBJ1-2
v_gene: TRBV9
abundance: -
d_gene: -
CDR3nt: TGTGCCAGCAGCGCCGCGCCAGGTAGAAACTATGGCTACACCTTC
CDR3aa: CASSAAPGRNYGYTF

j_gene: TRBJ2-2
v_gene: TRBV27
abundance: -
d_gene: -
CDR3nt: TGTGCCAGCAGATTTGTCACCGGGGAGCTGTTTTTT
CDR3aa: CASRFVTGELFF

j_gene: TRBJ2-1
v_gene: TRBV10-3
abundance: -
d_gene: -
CDR3nt: TGTGCCATCCGGTCCTCCAATGAGCAGTTCTTC
CDR3aa: CAIRSSNEQFF

j_gene: TRBJ2-3
v_gene: TRBV28
abundance: few
d_gene: -
CDR3nt: TGTGCCAGCAGTCCCGCGAACCTTTGGGGACGTAGCACAGATACGCAGTATTTT
CDR3aa: CASSPANLWGRSTDTQYF

j_gene: TRBJ2-5
v_gene: TRBV7-9
abundance: few
d_gene: TRBD1
CDR3nt: TGTGCCAGCAGCTCTGGGGACAGGGGGCTTCAGGAGACCCAGTACTTC
CDR3aa: CASSSGDRGLQETQYF

j_gene: TRBJ1-5
v_gene: TRBV24-1
abundance: -
d_gene: -
CDR3nt: TGTGCCACCAGTGGTCGGGAGGGGGTCAATCAGCCCCAGCATTTT
CDR3aa: CATSGREGVNQPQHF